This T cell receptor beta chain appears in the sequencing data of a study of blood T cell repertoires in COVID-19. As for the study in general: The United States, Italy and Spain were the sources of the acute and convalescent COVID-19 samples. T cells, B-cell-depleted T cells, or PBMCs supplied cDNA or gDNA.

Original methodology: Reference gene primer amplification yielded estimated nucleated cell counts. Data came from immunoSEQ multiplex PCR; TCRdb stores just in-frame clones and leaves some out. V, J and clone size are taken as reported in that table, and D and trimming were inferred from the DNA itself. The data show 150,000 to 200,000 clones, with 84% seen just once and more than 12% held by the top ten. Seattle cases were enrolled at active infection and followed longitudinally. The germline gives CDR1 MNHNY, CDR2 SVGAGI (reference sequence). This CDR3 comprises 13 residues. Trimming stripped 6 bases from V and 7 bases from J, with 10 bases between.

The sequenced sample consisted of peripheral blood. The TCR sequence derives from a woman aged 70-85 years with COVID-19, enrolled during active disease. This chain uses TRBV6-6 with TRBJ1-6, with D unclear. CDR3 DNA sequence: TGTGCCAGCAGGGAGCCAACGAATTCACCCCTCCACTTT. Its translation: CASREPTNSPLHF.